These 2 T cell receptor beta chains came from one sample sequenced in a study of T cells in Graves' hyperthyroidism and ophthalmopathy. TCR beta CDR3 region amplification was performed from RNA transcripts. The TCR CDR3 first-round RT-PCR relied on the HTBI primer set. TCRdb reanalysed the multiplex PCR reads using MiXCR and keeps one entry per CDR3 protein. The sample has about 590,000 distinct CDR3 sequences; approximately 15% are singletons. Sequenced sample: blood. The receptor set was obtained from a woman younger than 45 with Graves' hyperthyroidism.

This clonotype was found a few times. The chain joins TRBV28 to TRBJ2-4; the D gene could be TRBD1 or TRBD2 (5 bases each). Germline assignment: CDR1 MDHEN and CDR2 SYDVKM. The CDR3 is 17 residues long. Trimming pared 3 bases from V and 0 bases from J, leaving 15 bases between. The CDR3 nucleotides are TGTGCCAGCAGTTTGCGGTTTTGGGACCTAGCCAAAAACATTCAGTACTTC. Residues: CASSLRFWDLAKNIQYF.

This clonotype was observed at least ten times. The rearrangement uses TRBV7-2 and TRBJ2-1; D ambiguous. Per the germline V gene, CDR1 is SGHTA and CDR2 is FQGNSA. V dropped 4 bases and J dropped 2 bases, with 12 bases sitting between them. CDR3 size: 15 residues. CDR3: CASSSGPAPYNEQFF. The CDR3 bases are TGTGCCAGCAGCTCTGGACCTGCTCCCTACAATGAGCAGTTCTTC.